This TCR beta chain originates from a study of breast tumors, draining lymph nodes, adjacent tissues. The study's findings and limits: Findings are consistent with lymph node origin and intratumoral expansion of most tumor T cells. Data only fit, rather than demonstrated, lymph node origin of most tumor T cells. Compared with lymph nodes, tumors were less diverse; compared with nontumor tissue, more.

A remark on this clonotype: The antigen remains undetermined.

The ends lost 4 bases at V and 1 base at J; junction bases unmatched: 2. The CDR3 is made up of 14 amino acids. TCRdb re-called the multiplex PCR reads with MiXCR, one entry per CDR3 protein. The data show about 32,000 distinct CDR3 sequences, 36% seen once. The receptor was derived from a female donor with breast cancer. Some clones in this sample may be carry-over from other donors' samples. V gene TRBV12-3 or TRBV12-4 combines with J gene TRBJ2-3, with 7 bases aligning to TRBD1. The sequenced material came from breast tumor tissue. The CDR3: CASSWDSGTDTQYF. The CDR3 bases are TGTGCCAGCAGTTGGGACAGTGGCACAGATACGCAGTATTTT.